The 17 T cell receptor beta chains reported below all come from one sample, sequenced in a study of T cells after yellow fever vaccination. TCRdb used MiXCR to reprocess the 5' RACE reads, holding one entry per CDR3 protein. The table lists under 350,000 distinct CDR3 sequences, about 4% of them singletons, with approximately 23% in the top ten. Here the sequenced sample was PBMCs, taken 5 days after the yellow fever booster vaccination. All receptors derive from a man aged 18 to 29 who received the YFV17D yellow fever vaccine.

This CDR3 reads CASSSPVGTAVNTEAFF. CDR3 bases: TGTGCCAGCAGTTCCCCGGTGGGGACAGCTGTCAACACTGAAGCTTTCTTT. The rearrangement links TRBV7-9 to TRBJ1-1; 7 nucleotides line up with TRBD1. The germline CDR1 and CDR2 sequences are SEHNR and FQNEAQ (reference sequence). Germline trimming cut 6 bases from V and 2 bases from J; bases unmatched to any gene: 15. There are 17 residues in the CDR3.

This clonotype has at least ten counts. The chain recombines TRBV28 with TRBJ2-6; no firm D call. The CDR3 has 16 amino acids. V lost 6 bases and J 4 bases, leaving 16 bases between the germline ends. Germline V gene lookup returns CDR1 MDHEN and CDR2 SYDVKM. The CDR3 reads CASSTGLTGGANVLTF. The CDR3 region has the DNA TGTGCCAGCAGCACTGGCCTGACGGGCGGGGCCAACGTCCTGACTTTC.

This CDR3 is CSVRGQEMNSPLHF. The CDR3 DNA reads TGCAGTGTACGGGGCCAAGAGATGAATTCACCCCTCCACTTT. V and J are TRBV20-1 and TRBJ1-6; D perhaps matches TRBD1 (5 bases). V gave up 7 bases and J gave up 7 bases, with 17 bases separating them. Germline-derived CDR1 and CDR2 are DFQATT and SNEGSKA (reference sequence). This CDR3 is 14 amino acids long.

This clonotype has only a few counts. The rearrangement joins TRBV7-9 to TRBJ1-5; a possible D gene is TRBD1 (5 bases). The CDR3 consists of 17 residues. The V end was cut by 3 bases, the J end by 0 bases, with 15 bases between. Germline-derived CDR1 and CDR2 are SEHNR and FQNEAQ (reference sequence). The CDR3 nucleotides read TGTGCCAGCAGCTTGGGGAAGACAGACTATAGCAATCAGCCCCAGCATTTT. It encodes CASSLGKTDYSNQPQHF.

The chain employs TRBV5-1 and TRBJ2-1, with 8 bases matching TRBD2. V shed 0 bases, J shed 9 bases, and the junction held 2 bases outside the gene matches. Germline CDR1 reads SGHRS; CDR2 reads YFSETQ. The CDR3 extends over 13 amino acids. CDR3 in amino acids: CASSLERGLEQFF. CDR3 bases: TGCGCCAGCAGCTTGGAGCGGGGGCTTGAGCAGTTCTTC.

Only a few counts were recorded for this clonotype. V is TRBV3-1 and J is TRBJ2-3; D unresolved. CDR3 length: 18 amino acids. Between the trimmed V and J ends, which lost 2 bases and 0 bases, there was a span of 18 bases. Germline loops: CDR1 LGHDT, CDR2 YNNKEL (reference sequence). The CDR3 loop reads CASSQLTSGGPSTDTQYF. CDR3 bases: TGTGCCAGCAGCCAACTCACCTCGGGTGGGCCTAGCACAGATACGCAGTATTTT.

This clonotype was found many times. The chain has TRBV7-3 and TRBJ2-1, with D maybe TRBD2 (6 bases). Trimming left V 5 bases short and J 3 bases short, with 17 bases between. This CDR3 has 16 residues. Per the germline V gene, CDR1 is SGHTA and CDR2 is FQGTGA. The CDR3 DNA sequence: TGTGCCAGCAGCCCTAATCCCGGACTACACTACAATGAGCAGTTCTTC. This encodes CASSPNPGLHYNEQFF.

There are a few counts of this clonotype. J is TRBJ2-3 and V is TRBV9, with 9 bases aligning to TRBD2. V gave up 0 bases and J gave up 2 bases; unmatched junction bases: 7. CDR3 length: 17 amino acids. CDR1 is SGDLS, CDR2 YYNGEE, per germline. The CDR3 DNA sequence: TGTGCCAGCAGCGTAGGAGGTAGCGGGGGACTCACAGATACGCAGTATTTT. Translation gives CASSVGGSGGLTDTQYF.

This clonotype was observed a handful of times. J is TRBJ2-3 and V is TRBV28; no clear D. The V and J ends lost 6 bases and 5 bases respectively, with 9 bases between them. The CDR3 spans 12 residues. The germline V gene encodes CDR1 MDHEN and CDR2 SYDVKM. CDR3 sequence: CASSYQGDTQYF. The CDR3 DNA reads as TGTGCCAGCAGCTATCAAGGAGATACGCAGTATTTT.

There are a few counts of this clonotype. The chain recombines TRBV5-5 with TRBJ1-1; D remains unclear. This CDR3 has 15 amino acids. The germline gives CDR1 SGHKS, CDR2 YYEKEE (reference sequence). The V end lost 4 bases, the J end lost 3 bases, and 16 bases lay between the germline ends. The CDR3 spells CASSPVGSSDTEAFF. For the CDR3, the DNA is TGTGCCAGCAGCCCGGTAGGCTCCTCTGACACTGAAGCTTTCTTT.

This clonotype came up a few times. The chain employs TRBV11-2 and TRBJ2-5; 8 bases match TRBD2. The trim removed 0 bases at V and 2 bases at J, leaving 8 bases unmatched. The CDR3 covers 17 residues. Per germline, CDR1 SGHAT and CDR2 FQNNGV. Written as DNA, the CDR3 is TGTGCCAGCAGCTTAGATACCCCCCTAGCGGGTCAAGAGACCCAGTACTTC. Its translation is CASSLDTPLAGQETQYF. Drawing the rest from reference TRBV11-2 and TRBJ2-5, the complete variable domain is EAGVAQSPRYKIIEKRQSVAFWCNPISGHATLYWYQQILGQGPKLLIQFQNNGVVDDSQLPKDRFSAERLKGVDSTLKIQPAKLEDSAVYLCASSLDTPLAGQETQYFGPGTRLLVL.

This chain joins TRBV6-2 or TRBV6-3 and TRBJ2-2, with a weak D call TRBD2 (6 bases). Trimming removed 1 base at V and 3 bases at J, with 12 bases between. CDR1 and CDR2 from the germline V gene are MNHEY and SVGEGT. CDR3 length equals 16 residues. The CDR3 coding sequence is TGTGCCAGCAGTTACTGGTGGAGGGCGGACACCGGGGAGCTGTTTTTT. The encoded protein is CASSYWWRADTGELFF.

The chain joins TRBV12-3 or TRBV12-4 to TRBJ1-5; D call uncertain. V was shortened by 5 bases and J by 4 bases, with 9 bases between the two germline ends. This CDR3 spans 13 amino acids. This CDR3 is CASSGNYNQPQHF. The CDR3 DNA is TGTGCCAGCAGTGGGAACTATAATCAGCCCCAGCATTTT.

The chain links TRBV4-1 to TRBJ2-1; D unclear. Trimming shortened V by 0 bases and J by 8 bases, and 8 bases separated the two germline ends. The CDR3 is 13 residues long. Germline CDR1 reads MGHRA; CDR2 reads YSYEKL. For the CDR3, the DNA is TGCGCCAGCAGCCAAGATAACGGCGATGAGCAGTTCTTC. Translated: CASSQDNGDEQFF.

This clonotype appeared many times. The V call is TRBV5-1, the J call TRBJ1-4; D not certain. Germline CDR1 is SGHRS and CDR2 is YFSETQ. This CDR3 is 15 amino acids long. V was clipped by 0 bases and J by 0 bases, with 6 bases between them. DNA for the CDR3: TGCGCCAGCAGCTTGGGGCAGACAACTAATGAAAAACTGTTTTTT. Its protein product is CASSLGQTTNEKLFF. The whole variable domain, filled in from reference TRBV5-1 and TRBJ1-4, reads KAGVTQTPRYLIKTRGQQVTLSCSPISGHRSVSWYQQTPGQGLQFLFEYFSETQRNKGNFPGRFSGRQFSNSRSEMNVSTLELGDSALYLCASSLGQTTNEKLFFGSGTQLSVL.

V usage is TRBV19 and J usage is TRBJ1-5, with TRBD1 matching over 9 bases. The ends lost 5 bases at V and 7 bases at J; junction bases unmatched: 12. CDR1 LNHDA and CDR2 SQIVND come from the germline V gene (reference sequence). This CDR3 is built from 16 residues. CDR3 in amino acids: CASSPLRNRGLQPQHF. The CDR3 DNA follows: TGTGCCAGTAGTCCCTTACGGAACAGGGGGCTGCAGCCCCAGCATTTT. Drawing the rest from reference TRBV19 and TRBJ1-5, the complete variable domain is DGGITQSPKYLFRKEGQNVTLSCEQNLNHDAMYWYRQDPGQGLRLIYYSQIVNDFQKGDIAEGYSVSREKKESFPLTVTSAQKNPTAFYLCASSPLRNRGLQPQHFGDGTRLSIL.

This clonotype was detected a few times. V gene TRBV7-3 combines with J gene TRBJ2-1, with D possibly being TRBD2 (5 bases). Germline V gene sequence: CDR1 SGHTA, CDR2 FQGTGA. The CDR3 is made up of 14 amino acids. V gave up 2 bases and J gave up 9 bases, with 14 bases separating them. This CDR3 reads CASSLGPTSGEQFF. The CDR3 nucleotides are TGTGCCAGCAGCTTAGGACCCACCAGCGGTGAGCAGTTCTTC.